This T cell receptor (beta chain) was captured in a study of Graves' ophthalmopathy and Graves' hyperthyroidism. This clonotype occurred many times. The sequenced template was RNA, covering the TCR beta CDR3 region. HTBI primers were employed in first-round RT-PCR, then a second-round multiplex PCR followed. Each CDR3 protein is one row after TCRdb ran MiXCR on the multiplex PCR reads. The data contain some 350,000 distinct CDR3 sequences, about a sixth of them seen just once; the ten biggest clones take up 2.4%. Germline assignment: CDR1 MNHNS and CDR2 SASEGT. Trimming pared 6 bases from V and 4 bases from J, leaving 15 bases between. The CDR3 totals 14 residues.

The specimen was peripheral blood. The chain employs TRBV6-1 and TRBJ1-2; D is uncertain. The sequence came from an adult woman with stable Graves' hyperthyroidism. The CDR3 DNA reads TGTGCCAGCAGCCCTCTTTCGGATGCCTATGGCTACACCTTC. This sequence encodes CASSPLSDAYGYTF.